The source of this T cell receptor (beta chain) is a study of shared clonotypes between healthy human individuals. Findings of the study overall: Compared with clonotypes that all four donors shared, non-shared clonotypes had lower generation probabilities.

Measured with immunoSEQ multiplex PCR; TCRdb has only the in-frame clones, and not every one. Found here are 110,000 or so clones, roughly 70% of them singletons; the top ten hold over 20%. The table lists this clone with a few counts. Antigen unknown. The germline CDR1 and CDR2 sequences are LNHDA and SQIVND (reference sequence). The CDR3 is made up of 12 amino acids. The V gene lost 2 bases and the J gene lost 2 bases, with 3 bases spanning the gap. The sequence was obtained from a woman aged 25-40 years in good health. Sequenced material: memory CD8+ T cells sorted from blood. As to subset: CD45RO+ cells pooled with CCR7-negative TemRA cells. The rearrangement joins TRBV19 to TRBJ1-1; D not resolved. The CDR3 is CASSIYNTEAFF. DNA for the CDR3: TGTGCCAGTAGTATATATAACACTGAAGCTTTCTTT.